This paragraph covers one TCR beta chain sequence. Its cognate antigen is unknown. V lost 4 bases and J lost 4, with 16 bases in between. The CDR3 is 16 residues long. Germline lookup yields CDR1 SGHTA and CDR2 FQGNSA. Expressed TCRB transcripts were sequenced because the entire RNA isolate underwent reverse transcription. TCRdb keeps only in-frame clones here, not all; method: immunoSEQ multiplex PCR. The repertoire holds around 650,000 clones, approximately 13% seen once, with around 0.12% in the top ten. This entry comes from a study of beta chain features in type 1 diabetes. Findings and caveats of the study: Shorter TCRB CDR3s, moderately but significantly so, were found in Type 1 diabetes patients in all four CD4+ subsets.

V is TRBV7-2 and J is TRBJ2-2, with D uncertain. Sequenced sample: naive CD4+ T cells from blood. The origin of this receptor is a man aged 30-40 years with type 1 diabetes. As DNA, the CDR3 is TGTGCCAGCAGCTCCCCTGTGGATGTCGTCACCGGGGAGCTGTTTTTT. Translating it yields CASSSPVDVVTGELFF.